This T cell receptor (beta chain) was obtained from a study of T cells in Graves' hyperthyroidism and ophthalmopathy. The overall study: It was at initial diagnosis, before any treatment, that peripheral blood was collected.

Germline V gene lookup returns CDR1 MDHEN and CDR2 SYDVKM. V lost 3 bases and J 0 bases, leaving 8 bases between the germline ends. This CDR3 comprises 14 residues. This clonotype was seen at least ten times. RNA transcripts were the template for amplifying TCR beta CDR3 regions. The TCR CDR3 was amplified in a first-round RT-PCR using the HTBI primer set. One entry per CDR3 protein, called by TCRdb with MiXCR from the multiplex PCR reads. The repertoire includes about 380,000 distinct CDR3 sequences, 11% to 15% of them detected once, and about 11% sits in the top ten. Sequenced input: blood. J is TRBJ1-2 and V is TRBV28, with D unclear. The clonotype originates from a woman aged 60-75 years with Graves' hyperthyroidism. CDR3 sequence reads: CASSLDQANYGYTF. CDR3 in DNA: TGTGCCAGCAGTTTGGACCAAGCTAACTATGGCTACACCTTC.